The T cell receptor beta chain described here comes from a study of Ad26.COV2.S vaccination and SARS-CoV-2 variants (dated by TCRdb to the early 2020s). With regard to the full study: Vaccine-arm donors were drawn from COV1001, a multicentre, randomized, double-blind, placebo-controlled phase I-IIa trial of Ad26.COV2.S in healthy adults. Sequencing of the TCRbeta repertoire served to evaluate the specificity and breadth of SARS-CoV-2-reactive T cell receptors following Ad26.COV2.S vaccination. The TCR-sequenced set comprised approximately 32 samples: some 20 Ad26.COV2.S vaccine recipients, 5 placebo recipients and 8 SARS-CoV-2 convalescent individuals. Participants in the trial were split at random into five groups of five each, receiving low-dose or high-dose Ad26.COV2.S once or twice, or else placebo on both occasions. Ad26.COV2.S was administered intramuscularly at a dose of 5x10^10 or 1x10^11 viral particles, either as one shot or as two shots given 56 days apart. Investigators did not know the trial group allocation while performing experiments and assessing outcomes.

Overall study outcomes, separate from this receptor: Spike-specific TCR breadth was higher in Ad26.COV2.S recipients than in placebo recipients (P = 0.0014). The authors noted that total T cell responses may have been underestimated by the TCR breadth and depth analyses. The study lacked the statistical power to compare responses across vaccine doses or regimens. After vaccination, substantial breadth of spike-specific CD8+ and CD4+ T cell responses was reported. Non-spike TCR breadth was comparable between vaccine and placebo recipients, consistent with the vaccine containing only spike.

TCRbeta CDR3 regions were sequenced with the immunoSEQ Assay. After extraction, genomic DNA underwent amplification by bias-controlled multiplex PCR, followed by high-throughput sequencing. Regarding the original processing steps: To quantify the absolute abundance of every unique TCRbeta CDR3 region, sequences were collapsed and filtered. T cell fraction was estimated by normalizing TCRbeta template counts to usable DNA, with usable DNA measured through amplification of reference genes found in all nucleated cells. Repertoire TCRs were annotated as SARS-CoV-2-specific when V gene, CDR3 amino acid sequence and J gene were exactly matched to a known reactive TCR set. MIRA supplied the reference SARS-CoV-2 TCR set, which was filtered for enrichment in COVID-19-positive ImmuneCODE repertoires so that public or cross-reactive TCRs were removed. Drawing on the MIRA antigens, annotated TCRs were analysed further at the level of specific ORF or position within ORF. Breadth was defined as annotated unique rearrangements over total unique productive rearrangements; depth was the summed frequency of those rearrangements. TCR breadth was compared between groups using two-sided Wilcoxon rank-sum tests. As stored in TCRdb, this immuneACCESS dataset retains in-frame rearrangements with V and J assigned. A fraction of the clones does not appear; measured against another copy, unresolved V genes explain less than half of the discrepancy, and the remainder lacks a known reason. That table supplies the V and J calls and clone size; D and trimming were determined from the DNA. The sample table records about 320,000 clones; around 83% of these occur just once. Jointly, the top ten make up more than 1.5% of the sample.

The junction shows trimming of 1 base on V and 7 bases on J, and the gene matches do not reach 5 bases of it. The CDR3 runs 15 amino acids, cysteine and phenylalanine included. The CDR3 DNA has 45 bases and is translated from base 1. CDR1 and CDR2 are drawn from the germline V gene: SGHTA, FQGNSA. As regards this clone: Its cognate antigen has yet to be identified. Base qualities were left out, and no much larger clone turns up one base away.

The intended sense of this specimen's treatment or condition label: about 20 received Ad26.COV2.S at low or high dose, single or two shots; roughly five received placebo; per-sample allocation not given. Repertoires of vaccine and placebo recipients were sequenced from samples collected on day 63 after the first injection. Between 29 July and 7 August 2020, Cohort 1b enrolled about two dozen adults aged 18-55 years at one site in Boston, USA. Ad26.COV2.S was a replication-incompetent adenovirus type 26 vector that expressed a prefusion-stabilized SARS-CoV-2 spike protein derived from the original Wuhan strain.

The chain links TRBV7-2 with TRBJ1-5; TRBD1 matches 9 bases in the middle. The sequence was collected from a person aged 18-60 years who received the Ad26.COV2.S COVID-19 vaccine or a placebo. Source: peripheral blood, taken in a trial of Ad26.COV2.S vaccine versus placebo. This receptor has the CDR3 CASSLDRGRSQPQHF. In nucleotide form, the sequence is TGTGCCAGCAGCTTAGACAGGGGGCGAAGCCAGCCCCAGCATTTT. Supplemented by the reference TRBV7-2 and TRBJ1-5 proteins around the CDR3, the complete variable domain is GAGVSQSPSNKVTEKGKDVELRCDPISGHTALYWYRQSLGQGLEFLIYFQGNSAPDKSGLPSDRFSAERTGGSVSTLTIQRTQQEDSAVYLCASSLDRGRSQPQHFGDGTRLSIL.